Presented here are 17 T cell receptor beta chains from one specimen sequenced in a study of blood T cell repertoires in COVID-19. Here immunoSEQ multiplex PCR was the method, and the copy in TCRdb shows in-frame clones only, minus some. Here the sample spans more than 20,000 clones, 85% to 90% being singletons. Sequencing was performed on peripheral blood. These receptor sequences come from a human donor with active COVID-19. The donor label of this sample is uncertain.

J is TRBJ2-1 and V is TRBV7-9; possibly TRBD1 for D (6 bases). Germline CDR1 is SEHNR and CDR2 is FQNEAQ (reference sequence). This CDR3 comprises 11 residues. Trimming removed 4 bases at V and 14 bases at J, with 12 bases between. The CDR3: CASSSTGQKFF. The CDR3 DNA follows: TGTGCCAGCAGCTCCACGGGACAAAAGTTCTTC. The variable domain in full, completed from reference TRBV7-9 and TRBJ2-1, reads DTGVSQNPRHKITKRGQNVTFRCDPISEHNRLYWYRQTLGQGPEFLTYFQNEAQLEKSRLLSDRFSAERPKGSFSTLEIQRTEQGDSAMYLCASSSTGQKFFGPGTRLTVL.

This sequence joins TRBV3-1 (or the pseudogene TRBV3-2) and TRBJ1-1; 7 nucleotides agree with TRBD1. V trimming: 6 bases; J trimming: 3 bases; junction bases outside the gene matches: 16. The length of the CDR3 is 17 residues. Germline V lookup: CDR1 LGHDT, CDR2 YNNKEL (reference sequence). The CDR3 nucleotides read TGTGCCAGCAGTCTTCAGCCTACTATTACAGGGGACACTGAAGCTTTCTTT. Encoded protein: CASSLQPTITGDTEAFF.

The V gene is TRBV2, the J gene TRBJ1-1; 8 nucleotides line up with TRBD1. The CDR3 totals 15 residues. Trimming cost V 5 bases and J 8 bases; bases outside gene matches: 13. From germline, CDR1 is SNHLY and CDR2 FYNNEI. CDR3 loop: CASSSQGAVLLEAFF. In DNA, the CDR3 is TGTGCCAGCAGTAGCCAGGGGGCAGTACTACTCGAAGCTTTCTTT. Drawing the rest from reference TRBV2 and TRBJ1-1, the complete variable domain is EPEVTQTPSHQVTQMGQEVILRCVPISNHLYFYWYRQILGQKVEFLVSFYNNEISEKSEIFDDQFSVERPDGSNFTLKIRSTKLEDSAMYFCASSSQGAVLLEAFFGQGTRLTVV.

The V and J genes are TRBV28 and TRBJ2-3; no reliable D call. This CDR3 has 12 amino acids. The germline V gene has CDR1 MDHEN and CDR2 SYDVKM. With 6 bases removed from V and 1 base from J, the gap between germline ends came to 5 bases. CDR3 bases: TGTGCCAGCAGGAGTGGCACAGATACGCAGTATTTT. Amino acid sequence: CASRSGTDTQYF.

V gene TRBV30 combines with J gene TRBJ2-2; D is undetermined. The CDR3 covers 11 residues. Looked up from germline, CDR1 is GTSNPN and CDR2 is SVGIG (reference sequence). V gave up 3 bases and J gave up 7 bases, with 6 bases separating them. This CDR3 reads CAWRLYGELFF. The CDR3 DNA is TGTGCCTGGAGATTGTACGGGGAGCTGTTTTTT.

The chain carries TRBV18 and TRBJ2-7; 7 positions match TRBD1. Looked up from germline, CDR1 is KGHSH and CDR2 is LQKENI. The CDR3 runs 15 residues. The V segment lost 3 bases and the J segment 3 bases; nucleotides outside the gene matches: 8. The CDR3 protein is CASSPYTGAVYEQYF. CDR3 bases: TGTGCCAGCTCACCGTACACAGGGGCCGTCTACGAGCAGTACTTC.

The chain uses TRBV14 and TRBJ1-1; no firm D call. The ends were cut back, 4 bases at V and 5 bases at J, with 17 bases in the middle. Germline V lookup: CDR1 SGHDN, CDR2 FVKESK. This CDR3 has 15 amino acids. CDR3 in DNA: TGTGCCAGCAGCCGAACACGGGGTGGATGGACTGAAGCTTTCTTT. It encodes CASSRTRGGWTEAFF.

This clone was recorded only once. J is TRBJ1-4 and V is TRBV4-2, with unresolved D. This CDR3 has 15 residues. Germline CDR1 LGHNA, CDR2 YNFKEQ. V was cut by 6 bases and J by 8 bases, with 19 bases left in between. The CDR3 DNA reads TGTGCCAGCAGTCAACCCGGTCGGGAGACGGAAAAACTGTTTTTT. As protein: CASSQPGRETEKLFF.

The rearrangement uses TRBV28 and TRBJ2-1; a weak D match, TRBD2 (5 bases). This CDR3 region has 12 residues. V lost 0 bases and J 12 bases, leaving 9 bases between the germline ends. CDR1 is MDHEN, CDR2 SYDVKM, per germline. The CDR3 reads CASSLWGSGQFF. The CDR3 nucleotides read TGTGCCAGCAGTTTATGGGGGAGTGGGCAGTTCTTC. Filled out from reference TRBV28 and TRBJ2-1, the complete variable domain reads DVKVTQSSRYLVKRTGEKVFLECVQDMDHENMFWYRQDPGLGLRLIYFSYDVKMKEKGDIPEGYSVSREKKERFSLILESASTNQTSMYLCASSLWGSGQFFGPGTRLTVL.

The V call is TRBV19, the J call TRBJ2-5, with 10 bases lining up with TRBD2. Germline CDR1 reads LNHDA; CDR2 reads SQIVND (reference sequence). The CDR3 covers 15 residues. J lost 3 bases, V lost 3 bases, and 4 bases had no gene match. This CDR3 reads CASSIGLAAKETQYF. CDR3 bases: TGTGCCAGTAGTATTGGACTAGCGGCTAAAGAGACCCAGTACTTC.

The chain carries TRBV6-2 or TRBV6-3 and TRBJ2-5; D gene uncertain. The germline CDR1 and CDR2 sequences are MNHEY and SVGEGT. The V end lost 6 bases, the J end lost 2 bases, and 10 bases lay between the germline ends. The CDR3 runs to 13 residues. CDR3 loop: CASSQVTQETQYF. The CDR3 DNA follows: TGTGCCAGCAGCCAAGTCACACAAGAGACCCAGTACTTC.

The rearrangement uses TRBV24-1 and TRBJ2-3; maybe TRBD2 (6 bases). Germline CDR1 KGHDR, CDR2 SFDVKD. The CDR3 is made up of 16 amino acids. V gave up 2 bases and J gave up 4 bases, with 15 bases separating them. The CDR3 spells CATSDSATSGADTQYF. The CDR3 DNA reads TGTGCCACCAGTGATTCGGCGACGTCGGGGGCAGATACGCAGTATTTT.

This clone was seen only a few times. The chain couples TRBV5-5 to TRBJ1-1, with a possible D match to TRBD1 (5 bases). V lost 2 bases and J lost 1, with 9 bases in between. CDR3 length equals 14 residues. Per the germline V gene, CDR1 is SGHKS and CDR2 is YYEKEE (reference sequence). The chain's CDR3 is CASSFMGGNTEAFF. CDR3 nucleotides: TGTGCCAGCAGCTTTATGGGGGGGAACACTGAAGCTTTCTTT.

The rearrangement joins TRBV18 to TRBJ1-5; 8 bases match TRBD1. The germline V gene encodes CDR1 KGHSH and CDR2 LQKENI. This CDR3 comprises 17 residues. J lost 1 base, V lost 0 bases, and 5 bases had no gene match. The CDR3 is CASSPPETGVSNQPQHF. The CDR3 DNA reads as TGTGCCAGCTCACCACCCGAGACAGGGGTCAGCAATCAGCCCCAGCATTTT.

The sample holds one count of this clone. This chain links TRBV3-1 (or the pseudogene TRBV3-2) with TRBJ1-4; D might be TRBD1 (6 bases). Trimming removed 4 bases from V and 5 bases from J, with 17 bases in between. Germline V CDR1 and CDR2: LGHDT, YNNKEL (reference sequence). The CDR3 totals 16 residues. The CDR3 sequence: CASSPGGQISNEKLFF. The CDR3 DNA sequence: TGTGCCAGCAGCCCAGGAGGACAGATTTCGAATGAAAAACTGTTTTTT.

In its sample, this clone was seen once. This chain uses TRBV11-3 with TRBJ2-1; 13 nucleotides line up with TRBD2. From germline, CDR1 is SGHNT and CDR2 YENEEA. The length of the CDR3 is 15 residues. Unmatched junction bases numbered 1, after V lost 3 bases and J lost 5 bases. CDR3 in amino acids: CASSFGTSGNNEQFF. The CDR3 bases are TGTGCCAGCAGCTTTGGGACTAGCGGGAACAATGAGCAGTTCTTC.

The chain is built from TRBV7-2 and TRBJ2-5, with 7 bases that match TRBD2. The CDR3 length is 16 residues. The trim removed 1 base at V and 4 bases at J, leaving 9 bases unmatched. In germline, CDR1 is SGHTA, CDR2 FQGNSA. The CDR3 coding sequence is TGTGCCAGCAGCTTAGGGGGCGGCGGGAGAGGAGAGACCCAGTACTTC. Its translation: CASSLGGGGRGETQYF.